This TCR beta chain was captured by sequencing in a study of vaccination effects on CD4 cells after COVID-19 (dated by TCRdb to between 2022 and 2023). Describing the broader study: Participants received two doses of either the BNT162b2 or the mRNA-1273 mRNA SARS-CoV-2 vaccine. SARS-CoV-2 spike-specific CD4+ TCR repertoires were compared before and after mRNA vaccination in COVID-19 convalescent patients and in infection-naive vaccine recipients. The full study included over 8 COVID-19 convalescent patients and several SARS-CoV-2-naive healthy vaccine recipients. In the study, cultures from other donors were sequenced using the Oncomine TCR Beta short-read assay on an Illumina iSeq 100. Overall study results and their limits: The study was limited by a small number of convalescent patients, and early post-infection timepoints were lacking. Clones induced by infection and clones induced by vaccination both contracted markedly at late timepoints after vaccination, which fits with T cell responses waning over time. Among healthy vaccine recipients, nearly all vaccine-induced clones were SARS-CoV-2 mono-reactive, and only 1 of 255 was cross-reactive with common cold coronaviruses.

Turning to this clone: Its binding antigen is unknown. Within one base of it there is no much larger clone, and no base qualities were kept.

Including cysteine and phenylalanine, the CDR3 has 14 amino acids. The read is trimmed to its CDR3 DNA, 42 bases read in frame from base 1. Based on the germline V gene (reference sequence), the CDR1 and CDR2 sequences are LGHDT and YNNKEL. V gives up 1 base and J gives up 9 bases, and the segment between their germline ends measures 13 bases. The method behind the library was the immunoSEQ multiplex PCR assay. DNA from the CD4+ T cells that had been cultured and isolated underwent TCR beta CDR3 sequencing. The original pipeline was this. Non-productive TCR sequences were removed, reads were trimmed to the CDR3 region, and CDR3s of at least 7 amino acids were retained. Antigen-specific clonotypes were identified using the MANAFEST web app by comparison of expansion in peptide wells against reference cultures. To count as positive, a clone had to show expansion at FDR<0.05 compared with the reference and with all other wells, an odds ratio above 5, and a frequency above 0.1% in two replicate wells. A clonotype was called cross-reactive if it was significantly expanded both in SARS-CoV-2 spike wells and in at least one common cold coronavirus spike condition. Levenshtein distance calculated with the stringdist R package was used to assess CDR3 similarity, and unrooted trees were constructed with ape in R 3.6.1. The source is immuneACCESS, and TCRdb retained only in-frame sequences with V and J called. Part of the clones is not carried over; for the studies checked, unresolved V genes explain less than half of this, and the remainder is unexplained. V and J calls and clone size are those listed in that table; D and trimming were worked out from the DNA. The sample table records about 41,000 clones; 70% of these occur just once. The ten largest clonotypes hold roughly 26% of the sample.

To identify antigen-specific CD4+ T cell clonotypes by their expansion, the ViraFEST assay first stimulated PBMC with viral peptide pools and then applied TCR sequencing. After approximately eleven days of culture, CD4+ T cells were isolated with the EasySep CD4+ T cell isolation kit. Healthy vaccine recipients had no prior SARS-CoV-2 infection, confirmed by negative nucleocapsid antibodies before and after vaccination. Some 2 million PBMC per well were cultured with approximately 10 ug/ml peptides in IMDM containing approximately 4.5% human AB serum, roughly 10 IU/ml IL-2 and gentamicin. On days 3 and 7, half of the culture medium was replaced with fresh IL-2-containing medium. Unless otherwise noted, each peptide stimulation condition was cultured in triplicate wells. PBMC were separated from whole blood using Ficoll-Paque Plus gradient centrifugation and were then either cryopreserved at -140C or used fresh. The spike proteins of SARS-CoV-2 and of the common cold coronaviruses HCoV-NL63, HCoV-OC43 and HCoV-229E were spanned by overlapping peptide pools. The QIAamp micro DNA kit was used to extract genomic DNA from the cultured CD4+ T cells.

The V gene is TRBV3-1 (or the pseudogene TRBV3-2) and the J gene is TRBJ2-1; the D gene is possibly TRBD1, with 5 bases matching. The receptor's source is a human donor who received a COVID-19 vaccine. The source material was CD4+ T cells from PBMCs cultured with HCoV-OC43 spike peptides, sampled before COVID-19 vaccination. What this sample's cell subset or site label stands for: HCoV-OC43 spike overlapping peptide pool stimulation. The CDR3 reads CASSQGAAQGEQFF. The DNA is as follows: TGTGCCAGCAGCCAAGGGGCTGCCCAGGGTGAGCAGTTCTTC.